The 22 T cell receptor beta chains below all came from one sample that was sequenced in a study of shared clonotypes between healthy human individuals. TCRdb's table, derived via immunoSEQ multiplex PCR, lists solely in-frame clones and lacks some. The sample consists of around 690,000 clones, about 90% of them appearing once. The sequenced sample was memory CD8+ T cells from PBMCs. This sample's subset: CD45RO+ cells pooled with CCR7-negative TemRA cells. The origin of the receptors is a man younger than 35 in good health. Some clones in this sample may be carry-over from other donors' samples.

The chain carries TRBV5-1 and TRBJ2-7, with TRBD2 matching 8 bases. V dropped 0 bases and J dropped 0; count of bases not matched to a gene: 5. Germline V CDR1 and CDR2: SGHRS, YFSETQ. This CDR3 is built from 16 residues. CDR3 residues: CASSLDSGGGSYEQYF. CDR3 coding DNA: TGCGCCAGCAGCTTGGACTCGGGAGGGGGCTCCTACGAGCAGTACTTC.

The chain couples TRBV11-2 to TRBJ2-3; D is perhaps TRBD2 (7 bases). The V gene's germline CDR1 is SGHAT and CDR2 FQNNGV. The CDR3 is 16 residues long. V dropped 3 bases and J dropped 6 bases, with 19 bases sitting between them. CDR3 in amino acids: CASSFNGEGVKDTQYF. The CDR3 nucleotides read TGTGCCAGCAGCTTTAACGGGGAGGGGGTAAAGGATACGCAGTATTTT.

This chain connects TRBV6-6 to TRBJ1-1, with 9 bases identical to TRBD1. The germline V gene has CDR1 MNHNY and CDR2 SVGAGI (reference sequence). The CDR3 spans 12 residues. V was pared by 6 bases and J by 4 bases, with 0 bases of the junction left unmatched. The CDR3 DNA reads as TGTGCCAGCAGGACAGGGGGCACTGAAGCTTTCTTT. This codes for CASRTGGTEAFF.

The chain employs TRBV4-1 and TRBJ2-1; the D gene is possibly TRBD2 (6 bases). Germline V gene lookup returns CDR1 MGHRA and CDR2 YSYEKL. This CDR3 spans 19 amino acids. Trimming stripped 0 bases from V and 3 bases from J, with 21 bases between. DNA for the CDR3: TGCGCCAGCAGCCAAGATAGTACTAGCCCCAAAAGGATCTACAATGAGCAGTTCTTC. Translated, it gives CASSQDSTSPKRIYNEQFF.

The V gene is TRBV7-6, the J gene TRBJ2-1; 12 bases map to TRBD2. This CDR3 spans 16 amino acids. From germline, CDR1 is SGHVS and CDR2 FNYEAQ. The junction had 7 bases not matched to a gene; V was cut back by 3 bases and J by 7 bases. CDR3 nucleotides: TGTGCCAGCAGCTTTGGACTAGCGGGATATAGTAATGAGCAGTTCTTC. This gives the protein CASSFGLAGYSNEQFF.

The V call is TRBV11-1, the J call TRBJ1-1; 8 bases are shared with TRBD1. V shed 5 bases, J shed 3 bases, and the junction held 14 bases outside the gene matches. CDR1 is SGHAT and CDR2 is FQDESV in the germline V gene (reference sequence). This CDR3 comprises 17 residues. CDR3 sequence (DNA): TGTGCCAGCAGCGCGGCAAGGGTCAGGGGGCTGGACACTGAAGCTTTCTTT. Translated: CASSAARVRGLDTEAFF.

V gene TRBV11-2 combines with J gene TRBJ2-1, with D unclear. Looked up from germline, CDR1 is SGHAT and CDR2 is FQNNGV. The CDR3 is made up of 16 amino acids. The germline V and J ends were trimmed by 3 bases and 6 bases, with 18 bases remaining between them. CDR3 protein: CASSLGTTKAFNEQFF. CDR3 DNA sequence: TGTGCCAGCAGCTTGGGAACTACCAAAGCCTTCAATGAGCAGTTCTTC.

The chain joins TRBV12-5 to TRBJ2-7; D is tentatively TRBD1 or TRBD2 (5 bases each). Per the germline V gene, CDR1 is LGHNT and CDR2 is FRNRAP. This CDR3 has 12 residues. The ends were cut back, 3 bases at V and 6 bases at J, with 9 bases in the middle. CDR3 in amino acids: CASGFSGREQYF. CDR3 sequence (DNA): TGTGCTAGTGGTTTCTCGGGGCGCGAGCAGTACTTC.

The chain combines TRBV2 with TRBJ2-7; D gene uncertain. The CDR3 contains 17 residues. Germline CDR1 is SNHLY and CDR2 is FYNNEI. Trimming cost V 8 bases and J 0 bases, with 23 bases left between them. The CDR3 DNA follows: TGTGCCAGCTTAGACTCCCCGGCGGACCCGAGCTCCTACGAGCAGTACTTC. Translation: CASLDSPADPSSYEQYF.

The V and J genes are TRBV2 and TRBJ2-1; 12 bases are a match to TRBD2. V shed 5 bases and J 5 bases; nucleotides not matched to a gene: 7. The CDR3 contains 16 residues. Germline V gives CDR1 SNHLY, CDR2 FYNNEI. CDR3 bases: TGTGCCAGCAGTCTAGCGGGAGGGCCTTTAGACAATGAGCAGTTCTTC. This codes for CASSLAGGPLDNEQFF.

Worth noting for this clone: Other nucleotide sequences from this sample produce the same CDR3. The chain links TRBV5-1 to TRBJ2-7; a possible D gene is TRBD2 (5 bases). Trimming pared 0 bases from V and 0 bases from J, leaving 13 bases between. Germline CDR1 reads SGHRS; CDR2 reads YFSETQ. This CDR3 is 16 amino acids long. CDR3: CASSLGPSGSSYEQYF. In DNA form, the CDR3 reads TGCGCCAGCAGCTTGGGTCCCAGCGGATCCTCCTACGAGCAGTACTTC. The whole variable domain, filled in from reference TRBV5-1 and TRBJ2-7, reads KAGVTQTPRYLIKTRGQQVTLSCSPISGHRSVSWYQQTPGQGLQFLFEYFSETQRNKGNFPGRFSGRQFSNSRSEMNVSTLELGDSALYLCASSLGPSGSSYEQYFGPGTRLTVT.

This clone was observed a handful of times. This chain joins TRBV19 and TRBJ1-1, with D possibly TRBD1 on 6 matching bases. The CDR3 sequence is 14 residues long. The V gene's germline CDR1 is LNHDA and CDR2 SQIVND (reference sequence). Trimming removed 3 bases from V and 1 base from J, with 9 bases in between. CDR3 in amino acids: CASSMGAANTEAFF. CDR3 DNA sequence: TGTGCCAGTAGTATGGGGGCGGCGAACACTGAAGCTTTCTTT.

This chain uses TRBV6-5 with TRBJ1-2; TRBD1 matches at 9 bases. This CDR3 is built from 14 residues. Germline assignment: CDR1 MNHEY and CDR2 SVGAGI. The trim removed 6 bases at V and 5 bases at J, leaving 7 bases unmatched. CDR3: CASSYRGLQYGYTF. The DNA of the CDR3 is TGTGCCAGCAGCTACAGGGGGCTACAATATGGCTACACCTTC.

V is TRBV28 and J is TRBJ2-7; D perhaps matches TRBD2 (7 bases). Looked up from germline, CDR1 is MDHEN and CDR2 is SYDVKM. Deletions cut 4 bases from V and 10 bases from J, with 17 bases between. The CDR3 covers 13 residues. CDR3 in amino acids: CASSYGGPSSQYF. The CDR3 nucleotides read TGTGCCAGCAGTTACGGGGGGCCGTCGTCCCAGTACTTC.

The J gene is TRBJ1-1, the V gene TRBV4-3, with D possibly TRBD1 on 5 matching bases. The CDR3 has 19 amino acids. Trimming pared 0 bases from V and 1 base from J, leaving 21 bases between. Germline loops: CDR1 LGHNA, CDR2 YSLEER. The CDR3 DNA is TGCGCCAGCAGCCAAGATCTATTGGGGTTGGCAGGGCAGAACACTGAAGCTTTCTTT. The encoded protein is CASSQDLLGLAGQNTEAFF.

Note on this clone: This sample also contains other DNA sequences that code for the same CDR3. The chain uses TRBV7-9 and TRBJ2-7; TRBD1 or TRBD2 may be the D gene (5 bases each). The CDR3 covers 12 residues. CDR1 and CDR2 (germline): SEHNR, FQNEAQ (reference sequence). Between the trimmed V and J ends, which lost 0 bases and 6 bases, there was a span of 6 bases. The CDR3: CASSLARGEQYF. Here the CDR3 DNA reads TGTGCCAGCAGCTTAGCGAGGGGCGAGCAGTACTTC. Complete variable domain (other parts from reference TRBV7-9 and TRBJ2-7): DTGVSQNPRHKITKRGQNVTFRCDPISEHNRLYWYRQTLGQGPEFLTYFQNEAQLEKSRLLSDRFSAERPKGSFSTLEIQRTEQGDSAMYLCASSLARGEQYFGPGTRLTVT.

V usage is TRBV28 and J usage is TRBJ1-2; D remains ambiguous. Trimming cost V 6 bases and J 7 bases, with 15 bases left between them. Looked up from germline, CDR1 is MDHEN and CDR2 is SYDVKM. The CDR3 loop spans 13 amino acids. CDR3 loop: CASSSGTFSGYTF. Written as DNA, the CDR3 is TGTGCCAGCAGCTCCGGAACCTTCAGTGGCTACACCTTC.

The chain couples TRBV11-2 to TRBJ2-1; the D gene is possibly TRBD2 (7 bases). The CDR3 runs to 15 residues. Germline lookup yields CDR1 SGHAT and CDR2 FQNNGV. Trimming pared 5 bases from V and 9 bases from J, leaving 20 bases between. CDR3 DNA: TGTGCCAGCAGCCCTGGACTAGGGGGATGCTGTGAGCAGTTCTTC. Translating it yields CASSPGLGGCCEQFF.

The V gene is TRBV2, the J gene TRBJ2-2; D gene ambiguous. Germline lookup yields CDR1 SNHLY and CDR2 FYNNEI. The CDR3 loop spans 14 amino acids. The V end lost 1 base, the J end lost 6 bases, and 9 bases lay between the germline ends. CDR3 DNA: TGTGCCAGCAGTGAAGTGCTAAGGCCCGGGGAGCTGTTTTTT. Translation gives CASSEVLRPGELFF.

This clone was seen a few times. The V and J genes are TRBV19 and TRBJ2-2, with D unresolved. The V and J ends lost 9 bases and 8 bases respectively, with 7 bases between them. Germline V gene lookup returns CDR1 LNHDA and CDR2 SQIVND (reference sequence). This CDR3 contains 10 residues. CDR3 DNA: TGTGCCAGCGTTTGGGGGGAGCTGTTTTTT. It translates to CASVWGELFF.

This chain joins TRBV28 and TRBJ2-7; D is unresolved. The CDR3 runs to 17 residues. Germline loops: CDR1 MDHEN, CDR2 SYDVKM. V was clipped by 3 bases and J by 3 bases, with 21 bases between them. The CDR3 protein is CASSLRVGLRLGYEQYF. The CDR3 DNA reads TGTGCCAGCAGTTTGCGAGTAGGGCTCCGGCTAGGCTACGAGCAGTACTTC.

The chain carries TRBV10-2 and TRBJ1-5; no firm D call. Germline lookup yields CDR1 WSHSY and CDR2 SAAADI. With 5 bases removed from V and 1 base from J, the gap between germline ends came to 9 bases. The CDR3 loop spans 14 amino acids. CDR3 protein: CASSPGLSNQPQHF. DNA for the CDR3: TGCGCCAGCAGTCCCGGACTGAGCAATCAGCCCCAGCATTTT.